The 7 T cell receptor beta chains presented below share a single source sample, sequenced in a study of T-cell memory formation after mild COVID-19. TCRdb ran MiXCR on the 5' RACE reads and lists one entry per CDR3 protein. The sample includes about 84,000 distinct CDR3 sequences, roughly 13% seen only once; the top ten take 25% to 35%. Sequences were obtained from PBMCs or a T cell subset sorted from them (not recorded which). The receptors come from an adult woman who had mild COVID-19 (a few samples of this study predate the infection). Cell type and time point are not known.

The V call is TRBV27, the J call TRBJ2-5, with D possibly being TRBD2 (6 bases). The ends were cut back, 5 bases at V and 5 bases at J, with 15 bases in the middle. The CDR3 is made up of 14 amino acids. From germline, CDR1 is MNHEY and CDR2 SMNVEV (reference sequence). The CDR3 protein is CASSDDPAGETQYF. CDR3 DNA sequence: TGTGCCAGCAGTGACGACCCGGCGGGGGAGACCCAGTACTTC.

V and J are TRBV6-5 and TRBJ1-5; 9 bases are a match to TRBD1. The CDR3 runs 15 residues. V gave up 5 bases and J gave up 1 base; unmatched junction bases: 3. The germline V gene encodes CDR1 MNHEY and CDR2 SVGAGI. The CDR3 here is CASSEGQGSNQPQHF. The CDR3 DNA is TGTGCCAGCAGTGAAGGACAGGGGAGCAATCAGCCCCAGCATTTT.

For the CDR3, the DNA is TGTGCCAGCAGCTTACGACTCCACGAGCAGTACTTC. Translating it yields CASSLRLHEQYF. The chain links TRBV7-9 to TRBJ2-7; D is ambiguous. The CDR3 is 12 amino acids. The V and J ends lost 2 bases and 5 bases respectively, with 7 bases between them. Germline V gene data show CDR1 as SEHNR and CDR2 as FQNEAQ (reference sequence).

This rearrangement joins TRBV5-6 to TRBJ1-2, with a weak D call TRBD1 (6 bases). Germline lookup yields CDR1 SGHDT and CDR2 YYEEEE. Trimming pared 0 bases from V and 4 bases from J, leaving 13 bases between. This CDR3 comprises 15 residues. The chain's CDR3 is CASSLEGGFPYGYTF. CDR3 bases: TGTGCCAGCAGCTTGGAAGGGGGGTTCCCCTATGGCTACACCTTC.

This clonotype has only a few counts. The V call is TRBV4-1, the J call TRBJ2-7, with TRBD1 identical over 8 bases. Germline trimming cut 2 bases from V and 5 bases from J; bases unmatched to any gene: 11. The V gene's germline CDR1 is MGHRA and CDR2 YSYEKL. This CDR3 spans 16 amino acids. CDR3 in amino acids: CASSQSTPQGAHEQYF. The DNA of the CDR3 is TGCGCCAGCAGCCAATCTACCCCCCAGGGGGCTCACGAGCAGTACTTC.

The chain links TRBV12-3 or TRBV12-4 to TRBJ2-2, with D perhaps TRBD2 (6 bases). Trimming shortened V by 6 bases and J by 2 bases, and 10 bases separated the two germline ends. The CDR3 consists of 14 residues. In nucleotides, the CDR3 is TGTGCCAGCAGCATTAGCGGAAACACCGGGGAGCTGTTTTTT. The encoded protein is CASSISGNTGELFF.

The rearrangement links TRBV12-3 or TRBV12-4 to TRBJ1-2, with D hard to call. Trimming took 0 bases from V and 2 from J, leaving 10 bases between them. The CDR3 contains 15 residues. CDR3 sequence reads: CASSLAVGRNYGYTF. The CDR3 DNA follows: TGTGCCAGCAGTTTAGCCGTCGGTCGAAACTATGGCTACACCTTC.